The sequence of this TCR beta chain was determined in a study of early T cells in non-severe SARS-CoV-2 infection. This clonotype was detected only a few times. Its antigen is unidentified. Regarding the study as a whole: Anti-spike CD8 responses were favored in VDJdb matching, and private and CD4 specificities were missed.

Unique molecular identifiers were affixed to single, distinct cDNA molecules. TCRdb reanalysed the 5' RACE reads using MiXCR and keeps one entry per CDR3 protein. The sample records tens of thousands of distinct CDR3 sequences, approximately 13% being singletons. The V and J ends lost 4 bases and 8 bases respectively, with 18 bases between them. This CDR3 comprises 14 residues. CDR1 is SGHRS and CDR2 is YFSETQ in the germline V gene. The sample comprised whole blood. This chain uses TRBV5-1 with TRBJ1-2; D gene ambiguous. The origin of this receptor is an adult who was a healthcare worker with PCR-confirmed SARS-CoV-2 infection or an uninfected control (not recorded which). The CDR3: CASSTSGGLSGYTF. CDR3 sequence (DNA): TGCGCCAGCAGCACTTCCGGCGGACTCAGCGGCTACACCTTC.